Described below is a single TCR beta chain sequence and its context. These data are taken from a study of blood T cell repertoires in COVID-19. Original methodology: Reference gene primer amplification yielded estimated nucleated cell counts. Some clones are missing from TCRdb's copy, which holds only in-frame ones; the method was immunoSEQ multiplex PCR. The V and J calls and clone size come from that table; D and trimming were worked out from the DNA. This repertoire shows under 250,000 clones, over 75% found once; its top ten account for roughly 3%. The germline gives CDR1 SQVTM, CDR2 ANQGSEA. The CDR3 length is 13 residues. V was pared by 4 bases and J by 5 bases, with 4 bases of the junction left unmatched.

This rearrangement joins TRBV29-1 to TRBJ2-2, with 7 bases lining up with TRBD1. The TCR comes from a woman between 18 and 29 years old in a cohort exposed to, infected with or recovered from COVID-19 (not recorded which). The sequenced sample was PBMCs or T cells enriched from blood (not recorded which). CDR3 coding DNA: TGCAGCGTTGGTAGGGGGCAAACCGGGGAGCTGTTTTTT. This codes for CSVGRGQTGELFF.